Shown below are 21 T cell receptor beta chains from a single sample sequenced in a study of PD-1 blockade in classical Hodgkin lymphoma. Data came from immunoSEQ multiplex PCR; TCRdb stores just in-frame clones and leaves some out. This table has 25,000 to 30,000 clones, approximately 70% appearing once. With no exception, relapse followed autologous stem cell transplantation in all patients, and brentuximab vedotin exposure varied. The specimen was peripheral blood mononuclear cells (PBMCs), collected before the second cycle of nivolumab. The receptors originated from a human donor with classical Hodgkin lymphoma.

This clone has just a few counts. In DNA form, the CDR3 reads TGCAGCGTTGTCTCTGGAAACACCATATATTTT. Its translation: CSVVSGNTIYF. The chain carries TRBV29-1 and TRBJ1-3; D call uncertain. The V end was cut by 4 bases, the J end by 0 bases, with 1 base between. The CDR3 runs 11 residues. CDR1 and CDR2 (germline): SQVTM, ANQGSEA.

This clone was counted once. The rearrangement uses TRBV10-1 and TRBJ2-1; a weak D match, TRBD1 (5 bases). The CDR3 runs to 14 residues. Trimming took off 2 bases at V and 12 bases at J, with 17 bases between the two ends. Germline-derived CDR1 and CDR2 are WNHNN and SYGVQD (reference sequence). This CDR3 is CASSEVQGSKGQFF. The CDR3 bases are TGCGCCAGCAGTGAGGTCCAGGGTTCCAAAGGGCAGTTCTTC.

The chain couples TRBV4-1 to TRBJ2-5; 9 bases match TRBD1. The germline V gene has CDR1 MGHRA and CDR2 YSYEKL. After removal of 0 bases from V and 2 bases from J, the junction contained 7 bases not matched to a gene. The CDR3 consists of 17 residues. The CDR3: CASSQDITGGSQETQYF. For the CDR3, the DNA is TGCGCCAGCAGCCAAGATATCACAGGGGGCTCACAAGAGACCCAGTACTTC.

V is TRBV27 and J is TRBJ1-2; TRBD1 matches at 7 bases. The germline gives CDR1 MNHEY, CDR2 SMNVEV (reference sequence). The CDR3 extends over 14 amino acids. After removal of 2 bases from V and 4 bases from J, the junction contained 4 bases not matched to a gene. The CDR3 nucleotides read TGTGCCAGCAGTTTAGAGGGGACAGCCTATGGCTACACCTTC. This encodes CASSLEGTAYGYTF.

Only one count was recorded for this clone. The gene calls are TRBV5-4 and TRBJ1-2, with 9 nucleotides matching TRBD1. CDR3 length: 14 amino acids. J lost 2 bases, V lost 4 bases, and 3 bases had no gene match. CDR1 and CDR2 from the germline V gene are SGHNT and YYREEE (reference sequence). CDR3 region: CASSDDRGNYGYTF. CDR3 DNA: TGTGCCAGCAGCGATGACAGGGGGAACTATGGCTACACCTTC.

The V and J genes are TRBV6-5 and TRBJ2-3; 7 nucleotides agree with TRBD1. The trim removed 8 bases at V and 6 bases at J, leaving 2 bases unmatched. Per germline, CDR1 MNHEY and CDR2 SVGAGI. This CDR3 region has 11 residues. CDR3 sequence (DNA): TGTGCCAGCTTGACAGGGGATACGCAGTATTTT. Translating gives CASLTGDTQYF.

This sequence joins TRBV5-1 and TRBJ2-7; a weak D match, TRBD1 (6 bases). V shed 2 bases and J shed 2 bases, with 8 bases lying between them. Germline V CDR1 and CDR2: SGHRS, YFSETQ. This CDR3 contains 13 residues. Here the CDR3 reads CASSLGGPYEQYF. The CDR3 bases are TGCGCCAGCAGCTTAGGGGGACCCTACGAGCAGTACTTC.

This clone occurred a few times. The CDR3 is CASSIQRTSPLHF. As DNA, the CDR3 is TGTGCCAGTAGTATCCAAAGGACCTCACCCCTCCACTTT. The gene calls are TRBV19 and TRBJ1-6; D uncertain. Germline-derived CDR1 and CDR2 are LNHDA and SQIVND (reference sequence). Trimming stripped 3 bases from V and 10 bases from J, with 10 bases between. This CDR3 comprises 13 residues.

CDR3 protein: CASSDGNGYEKLFF. The CDR3 nucleotides are TGTGCCAGCAGTGACGGGAACGGGTATGAAAAACTGTTTTTT. This chain links TRBV6-1 with TRBJ1-4; D remains unclear. CDR3 length: 14 residues. Looked up from germline, CDR1 is MNHNS and CDR2 is SASEGT. V lost 3 bases and J 6 bases, leaving 11 bases between the germline ends.

The rearrangement joins TRBV5-1 to TRBJ1-4; D perhaps matches TRBD1 (6 bases). CDR3 size: 18 residues. V dropped 4 bases and J dropped 7 bases, with 26 bases sitting between them. Germline assignment: CDR1 SGHRS and CDR2 YFSETQ. The CDR3 nucleotides are TGCGCCAGCAGCCCAGGTAGTACGCCCACGGGGGCCGGTGAAAAACTGTTTTTT. This translates into CASSPGSTPTGAGEKLFF.

This clone is judged medium-sized. The rearrangement joins TRBV5-1 to TRBJ1-4; TRBD1 aligns across 9 bases. CDR1 and CDR2 (germline): SGHRS, YFSETQ. V dropped 4 bases and J dropped 6; count of bases not matched to a gene: 7. This CDR3 is built from 15 residues. The CDR3, as DNA: TGCGCCAGCAGCCTTGGGACAGGGCGAGATGAAAAACTGTTTTTT. Amino acids: CASSLGTGRDEKLFF. The full variable domain, with the rest looked up from reference TRBV5-1 and TRBJ1-4, is KAGVTQTPRYLIKTRGQQVTLSCSPISGHRSVSWYQQTPGQGLQFLFEYFSETQRNKGNFPGRFSGRQFSNSRSEMNVSTLELGDSALYLCASSLGTGRDEKLFFGSGTQLSVL.

V usage is TRBV14 and J usage is TRBJ1-4; D is uncertain. V lost 1 base and J lost 0, with 9 bases in between. The germline V gene has CDR1 SGHDN and CDR2 FVKESK. The CDR3 is made up of 16 amino acids. The CDR3 spells CASSQAKLATNEKLFF. The DNA of the CDR3 is TGTGCCAGCAGCCAAGCGAAGCTTGCAACTAATGAAAAACTGTTTTTT.

The J gene is TRBJ1-4, the V gene TRBV14, with a possible D match to TRBD1 (6 bases). The CDR3 loop spans 12 amino acids. With 4 bases removed from V and 8 bases from J, the gap between germline ends came to 8 bases. The germline CDR1 and CDR2 sequences are SGHDN and FVKESK. In DNA, the CDR3 is TGTGCCAGCAGCCTGACAGGAGAAAAACTGTTTTTT. Its translation: CASSLTGEKLFF.

This chain links TRBV27 with TRBJ1-1; D ambiguous. This CDR3 region has 13 residues. V dropped 3 bases and J dropped 13 bases, with 18 bases sitting between them. The germline V gene has CDR1 MNHEY and CDR2 SMNVEV (reference sequence). CDR3 residues: CASSLNWAQNLFF. The CDR3 coding sequence is TGTGCCAGCAGTTTGAATTGGGCACAGAATCTTTTCTTT.

This chain's CDR3 is CASSLRDRGGPDTQYF. CDR3 nucleotide sequence: TGTGCCAGCAGCTTAAGGGACAGGGGAGGCCCAGATACGCAGTATTTT. The V and J genes are TRBV5-4 and TRBJ2-3, with TRBD1 matching 10 bases. The CDR3 runs to 16 residues. Looked up from germline, CDR1 is SGHNT and CDR2 is YYREEE (reference sequence). The trim removed 2 bases at V and 4 bases at J, leaving 7 bases unmatched.

The V gene is TRBV29-1, the J gene TRBJ2-1, with D possibly being TRBD2 (6 bases). The germline CDR1 and CDR2 sequences are SQVTM and ANQGSEA. The CDR3 has 15 amino acids. Trimming cost V 8 bases and J 9 bases, with 26 bases left between them. The CDR3 spells CSTQPHGGAGGEQFF. In DNA form, the CDR3 reads TGCAGCACCCAACCCCATGGCGGGGCAGGCGGTGAGCAGTTCTTC.

By sample fraction, this clone is medium-sized. This chain joins TRBV7-6 and TRBJ1-6; 8 bases are a match to TRBD1. The V and J ends lost 5 bases and 13 bases, in that order; junction bases with no gene match: 13. The CDR3 loop spans 15 amino acids. Germline V gene lookup returns CDR1 SGHVS and CDR2 FNYEAQ. CDR3: CASSPTGQGLTPLHF. CDR3 bases: TGTGCCAGCAGCCCAACCGGACAGGGACTAACTCCCCTCCACTTT.

The chain recombines TRBV5-6 with TRBJ2-1, with 7 positions matching TRBD1. The CDR3 sequence is 15 residues long. The V segment lost 5 bases and the J segment 1 base; nucleotides outside the gene matches: 6. Germline V lookup: CDR1 SGHDT, CDR2 YYEEEE. The CDR3 is CASSEGAGSYNEQFF. For the CDR3, the DNA is TGTGCCAGCAGTGAGGGGGCTGGGTCCTACAATGAGCAGTTCTTC.

V usage is TRBV21-1 and J usage is TRBJ1-5. TRBV21-1 is described as a pseudogene. The CDR3 extends over 19 amino acids. Here the CDR3 reads CASSFRGPQGKRGNQPQHF. For the CDR3, the DNA is TGTGCCAGCAGCTTCCGGGGGCCACAGGGAAAGAGGGGCAATCAGCCCCAGCATTTT.

This clone appeared a few times. This chain joins TRBV28 and TRBJ1-6; the D gene is possibly TRBD1 (5 bases). Trimming removed 9 bases at V and 10 bases at J, with 22 bases between. The CDR3 is made up of 15 amino acids. CDR1 is MDHEN, CDR2 SYDVKM, per germline. The CDR3 DNA is TGTGCCAGTGGAGGGGTTGTAGGAAGTTACTCACCCCTCCACTTT. This translates into CASGGVVGSYSPLHF.

This clone was observed many times. The CDR3 sequence is CASTLGGYGFNNSPLHF. The CDR3 nucleotides are TGTGCCAGCACCTTGGGGGGATATGGCTTTAATAATTCACCCCTCCACTTT. The chain recombines TRBV28 with TRBJ1-6; possibly TRBD1 for D (5 bases). Germline loops: CDR1 MDHEN, CDR2 SYDVKM. V was shortened by 7 bases and J by 5 bases, with 21 bases between the two germline ends. CDR3 length: 17 residues.